This T cell receptor beta chain was retrieved from a study of blood T cell repertoires in COVID-19. The CDR3 is made up of 14 amino acids. Germline V lookup: CDR1 SGDLS, CDR2 YYNGEE. Trimming pared 3 bases from V and 7 bases from J, leaving 13 bases between. The table came from immunoSEQ multiplex PCR; TCRdb's copy has only in-frame clones and leaves some out. This sample has about 260,000 clones, with 87% found just once. V gene TRBV9 combines with J gene TRBJ2-2; D is ambiguous. The origin of this receptor is a woman in her forties or fifties who had recovered from COVID-19. The sequenced material came from peripheral blood. CDR3 loop: CASSATVYVGELFF. DNA of the CDR3: TGTGCCAGCAGCGCTACAGTATACGTCGGGGAGCTGTTTTTT.